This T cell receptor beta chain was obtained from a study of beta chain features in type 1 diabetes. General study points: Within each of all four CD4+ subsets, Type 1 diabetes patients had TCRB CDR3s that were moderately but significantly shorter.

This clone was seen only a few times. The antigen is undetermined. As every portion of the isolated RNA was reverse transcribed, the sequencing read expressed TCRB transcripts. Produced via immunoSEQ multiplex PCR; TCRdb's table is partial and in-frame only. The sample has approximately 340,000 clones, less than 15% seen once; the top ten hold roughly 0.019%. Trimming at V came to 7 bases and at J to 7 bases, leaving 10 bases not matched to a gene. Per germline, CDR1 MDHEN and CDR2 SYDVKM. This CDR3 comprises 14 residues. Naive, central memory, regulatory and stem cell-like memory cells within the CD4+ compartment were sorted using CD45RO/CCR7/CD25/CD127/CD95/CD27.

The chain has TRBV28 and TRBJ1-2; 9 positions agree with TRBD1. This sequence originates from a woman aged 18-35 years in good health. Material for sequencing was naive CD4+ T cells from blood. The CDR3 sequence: CASTVGQGPGGYTF. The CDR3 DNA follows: TGTGCCAGCACCGTGGGACAGGGACCTGGTGGCTACACCTTC.